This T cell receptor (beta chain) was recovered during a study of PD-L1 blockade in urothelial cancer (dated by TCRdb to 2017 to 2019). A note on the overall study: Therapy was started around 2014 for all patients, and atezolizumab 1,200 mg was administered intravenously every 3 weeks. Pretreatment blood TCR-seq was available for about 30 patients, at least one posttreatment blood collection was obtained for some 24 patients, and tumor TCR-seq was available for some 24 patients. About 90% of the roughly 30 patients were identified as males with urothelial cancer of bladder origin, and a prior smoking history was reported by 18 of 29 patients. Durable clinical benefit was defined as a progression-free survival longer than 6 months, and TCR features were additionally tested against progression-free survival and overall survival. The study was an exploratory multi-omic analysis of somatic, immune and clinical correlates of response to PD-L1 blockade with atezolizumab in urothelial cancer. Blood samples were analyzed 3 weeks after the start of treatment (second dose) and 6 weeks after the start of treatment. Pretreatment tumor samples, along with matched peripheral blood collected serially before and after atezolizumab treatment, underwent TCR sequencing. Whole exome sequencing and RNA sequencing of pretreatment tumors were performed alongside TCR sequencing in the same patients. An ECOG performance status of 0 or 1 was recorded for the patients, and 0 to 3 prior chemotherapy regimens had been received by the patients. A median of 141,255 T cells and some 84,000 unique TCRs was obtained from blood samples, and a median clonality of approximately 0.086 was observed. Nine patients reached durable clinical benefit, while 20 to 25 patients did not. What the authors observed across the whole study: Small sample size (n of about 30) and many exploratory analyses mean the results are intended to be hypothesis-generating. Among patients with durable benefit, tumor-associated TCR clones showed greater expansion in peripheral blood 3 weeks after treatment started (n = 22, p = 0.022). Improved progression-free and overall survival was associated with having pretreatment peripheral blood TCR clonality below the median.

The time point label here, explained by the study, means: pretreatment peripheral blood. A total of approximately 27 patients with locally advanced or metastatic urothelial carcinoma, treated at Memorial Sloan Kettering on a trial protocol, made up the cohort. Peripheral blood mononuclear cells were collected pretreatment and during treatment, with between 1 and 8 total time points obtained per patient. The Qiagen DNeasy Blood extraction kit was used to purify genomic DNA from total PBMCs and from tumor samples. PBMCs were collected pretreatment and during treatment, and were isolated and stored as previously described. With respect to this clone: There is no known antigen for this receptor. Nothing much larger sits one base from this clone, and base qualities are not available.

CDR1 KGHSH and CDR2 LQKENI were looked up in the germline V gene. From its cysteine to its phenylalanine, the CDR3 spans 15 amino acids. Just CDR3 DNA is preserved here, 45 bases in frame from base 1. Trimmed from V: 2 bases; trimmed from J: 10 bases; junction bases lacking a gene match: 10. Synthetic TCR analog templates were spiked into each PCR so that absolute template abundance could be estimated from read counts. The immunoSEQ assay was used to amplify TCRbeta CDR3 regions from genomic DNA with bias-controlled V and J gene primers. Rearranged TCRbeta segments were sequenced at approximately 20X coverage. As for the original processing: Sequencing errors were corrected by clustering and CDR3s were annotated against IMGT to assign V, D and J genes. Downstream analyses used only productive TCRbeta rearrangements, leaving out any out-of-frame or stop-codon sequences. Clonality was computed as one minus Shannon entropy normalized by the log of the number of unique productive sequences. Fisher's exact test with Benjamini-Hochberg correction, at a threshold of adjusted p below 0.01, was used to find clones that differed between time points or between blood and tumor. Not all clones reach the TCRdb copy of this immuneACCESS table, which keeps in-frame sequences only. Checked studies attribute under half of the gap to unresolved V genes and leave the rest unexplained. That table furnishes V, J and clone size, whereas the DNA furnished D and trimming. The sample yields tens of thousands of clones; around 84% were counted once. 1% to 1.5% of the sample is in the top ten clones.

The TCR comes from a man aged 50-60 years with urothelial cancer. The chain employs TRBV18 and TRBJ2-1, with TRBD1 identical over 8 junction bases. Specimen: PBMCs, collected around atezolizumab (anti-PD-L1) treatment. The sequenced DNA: TGTGCCAGCTCACCATGGACAGGGATTACAGGGGAGCAGTTCTTC. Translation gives CASSPWTGITGEQFF.